The clone carrying this TCR beta chain showed up just a few times. This record belongs to a study of blood T cell repertoires in COVID-19. The overall study: From the United States, Italy and Spain came samples of acute and convalescent COVID-19. Nucleic acid was either cDNA or gDNA, and it came from T cells, B-cell-depleted T cells, or PBMCs.

CDR3 length: 15 residues. Germline CDR1 is SNHLY and CDR2 is FYNNEI. Trimming cost V 8 bases and J 7 bases; bases outside gene matches: 11. In the original analysis: Amplification of reference gene primers provided the estimated nucleated cell counts. Only in-frame clones appear in the TCRdb table, and some are missing; sequencing was by immunoSEQ multiplex PCR. The V and J calls and the clone size are those of that table, but D and trimming were determined from the DNA. The sample includes over 80,000 clones, 80% to 90% of them seen just once. The chain employs TRBV2 and TRBJ1-6, with 7 nucleotides matching TRBD1. The sequence derives from a man aged 50 to 60 with acute or convalescent COVID-19. The specimen sequenced was peripheral blood. CDR3 in amino acids: CASDDRTGINSPLHF. The CDR3 nucleotides are TGTGCCAGCGACGATAGGACAGGAATAAATTCACCCCTCCACTTT.